The present entry profiles one T cell receptor beta chain with its context. Mismatch with germline at one junction end may stem from a read error. At the DNA level, this CDR3 is encoded by other sequences in the same sample as well. Libraries were prepared by immunoSEQ multiplex PCR; TCRdb keeps only in-frame clonotypes and omits some of them. In the table there are roughly 2.5 million clones, more than 80% of which are singletons. Germline V gene sequence: CDR1 SGHRS, CDR2 YFSETQ. This CDR3 region has 14 residues. These data come from a study of shared clonotypes between healthy human individuals. The receptor was derived from a man aged 18 to 29 in good health. The rearrangement joins TRBV5-1 to TRBJ1-1; no reliable D call. The sample comprised naive CD4+ T cells sorted from blood. As for subset: CD45RA+ positively selected. This CDR3 is CASSLDGLNTEAFF. The DNA for the CDR3 is TGCGCCAGCAGTTTGGACGGCTTGAACACTGAAGCTTTCTTT.